The 11 T cell receptor beta chains given below trace back to one sample, sequenced in a study of blood T cell repertoires in COVID-19. Assay: immunoSEQ multiplex PCR; the TCRdb copy retains only in-frame clones and omits some. Altogether almost 65,000 clones are present, roughly 91% being singletons, with the ten largest covering roughly a tenth. The sample was PBMCs or T cells enriched from blood (not recorded which). These TCRs come from a woman aged 40 to 50 who had recovered from COVID-19.

The V gene is TRBV28, the J gene TRBJ2-7; D remains ambiguous. The ends were cut back, 3 bases at V and 6 bases at J, with 18 bases in the middle. This CDR3 is built from 15 residues. The germline CDR1 and CDR2 sequences are MDHEN and SYDVKM. CDR3 in DNA: TGTGCCAGCAGTTTCAGGTTAAGGTTGGTGGGCGAGCAGTACTTC. This sequence encodes CASSFRLRLVGEQYF. Full variable domain (rest looked up from reference TRBV28 and TRBJ2-7): DVKVTQSSRYLVKRTGEKVFLECVQDMDHENMFWYRQDPGLGLRLIYFSYDVKMKEKGDIPEGYSVSREKKERFSLILESASTNQTSMYLCASSFRLRLVGEQYFGPGTRLTVT.

This clone showed up just once. The CDR3 region has the DNA TGTGCCAGCAGTGGGGACAGGATTGGCTCTGGGGCCAACGTCCTGACTTTC. Its translation: CASSGDRIGSGANVLTF. The rearrangement joins TRBV2 to TRBJ2-6; 8 bases map to TRBD1. After removal of 4 bases from V and 0 bases from J, the junction contained 5 bases not matched to a gene. Per the germline V gene, CDR1 is SNHLY and CDR2 is FYNNEI. The CDR3 length is 17 residues.

V usage is TRBV5-6 and J usage is TRBJ2-5; 12 bases match TRBD2. The CDR3 runs 14 residues. Germline CDR1 is SGHDT and CDR2 is YYEEEE. Trimming cost V 5 bases and J 2 bases; bases outside gene matches: 1. The CDR3 sequence: CASSGTSGQETQYF. In DNA, the CDR3 is TGTGCCAGCAGTGGGACTAGCGGGCAAGAGACCCAGTACTTC.

The V gene is TRBV13, the J gene TRBJ1-2, with D possibly matching TRBD1 (6 bases). From germline, CDR1 is PRHDT and CDR2 FYEKMQ (reference sequence). CDR3 length equals 16 residues. V dropped 1 base and J dropped 4 bases, with 16 bases sitting between them. This CDR3 is CASSLVESGDGYGYTF. CDR3 in DNA: TGTGCCAGCAGCTTAGTTGAGTCAGGGGATGGCTATGGCTACACCTTC. The full variable domain, its missing parts supplied by reference TRBV13 and TRBJ1-2, is AAGVIQSPRHLIKEKRETATLKCYPIPRHDTVYWYQQGPGQDPQFLISFYEKMQSDKGSIPDRFSAQQFSDYHSELNMSSLELGDSALYFCASSLVESGDGYGYTFGSGTRLTVV.

This sequence joins TRBV7-6 and TRBJ2-2; 10 positions agree with TRBD1. The CDR3 spans 18 residues. The germline V gene encodes CDR1 SGHVS and CDR2 FNYEAQ. The V and J ends lost 0 bases and 4 bases, in that order; junction bases with no gene match: 8. The CDR3 here is CASSLARRDRGSTGELFF. In nucleotides, the CDR3 is TGTGCCAGCAGCTTAGCGAGGCGGGACAGGGGTAGCACCGGGGAGCTGTTTTTT.

The chain joins TRBV10-3 to TRBJ2-5, with 8 bases fitting TRBD2. V dropped 0 bases and J dropped 5; count of bases not matched to a gene: 14. The CDR3 totals 18 residues. CDR1 and CDR2 (germline): ENHRY, SYGVKD. In DNA, the CDR3 is TGTGCCATCAGTGAGTCGAGGTTGGGGACTCCGGGAGGGGAGACCCAGTACTTC. This gives the protein CAISESRLGTPGGETQYF.

A single count supports this clone. This chain joins TRBV19 and TRBJ2-7; D is perhaps TRBD1 (5 bases). The CDR3 loop spans 12 amino acids. V was pared by 10 bases and J by 2 bases, with 12 bases between. Germline V CDR1 and CDR2: LNHDA, SQIVND (reference sequence). The CDR3 spells CATRQIPYEQYF. The CDR3 region has the DNA TGTGCCACACGACAGATACCCTACGAGCAGTACTTC.

J is TRBJ1-4 and V is TRBV6-4; D might be TRBD1 (6 bases). This CDR3 contains 16 residues. V was cut by 5 bases and J by 3 bases, with 16 bases left in between. From germline, CDR1 is MRHNA and CDR2 SNTAGT. DNA for the CDR3: TGTGCCAGCAGTAAACTCAGGGGTGCACCTAATGAAAAACTGTTTTTT. Amino acid sequence: CASSKLRGAPNEKLFF.

The chain links TRBV7-3 to TRBJ1-1; D may be TRBD1 (6 bases). Germline V gives CDR1 SGHTA, CDR2 FQGTGA. Trimming took off 5 bases at V and 2 bases at J, with 21 bases between the two ends. The CDR3 runs 17 residues. CDR3: CASSPVFETGPNTEAFF. The CDR3 bases are TGTGCCAGCAGCCCAGTCTTTGAGACAGGACCCAACACTGAAGCTTTCTTT.

The chain recombines TRBV6-6 with TRBJ1-5; D remains unclear. V lost 0 bases and J lost 6, with 12 bases in between. This CDR3 has 15 residues. The germline CDR1 and CDR2 sequences are MNHNY and SVGAGI (reference sequence). The CDR3 loop is CASSYSSGIGQPQHF. DNA of the CDR3: TGTGCCAGCAGTTACTCATCCGGGATAGGTCAGCCCCAGCATTTT.

The chain is built from TRBV18 and TRBJ2-4; TRBD1 might be the D (5 bases). Trimming stripped 1 base from V and 2 bases from J, with 6 bases between. CDR3 length equals 14 residues. The germline V gene has CDR1 KGHSH and CDR2 LQKENI. Written as DNA, the CDR3 is TGTGCCAGCTCACCACGGGGCCCCAAAAACATTCAGTACTTC. It is translated as CASSPRGPKNIQYF.